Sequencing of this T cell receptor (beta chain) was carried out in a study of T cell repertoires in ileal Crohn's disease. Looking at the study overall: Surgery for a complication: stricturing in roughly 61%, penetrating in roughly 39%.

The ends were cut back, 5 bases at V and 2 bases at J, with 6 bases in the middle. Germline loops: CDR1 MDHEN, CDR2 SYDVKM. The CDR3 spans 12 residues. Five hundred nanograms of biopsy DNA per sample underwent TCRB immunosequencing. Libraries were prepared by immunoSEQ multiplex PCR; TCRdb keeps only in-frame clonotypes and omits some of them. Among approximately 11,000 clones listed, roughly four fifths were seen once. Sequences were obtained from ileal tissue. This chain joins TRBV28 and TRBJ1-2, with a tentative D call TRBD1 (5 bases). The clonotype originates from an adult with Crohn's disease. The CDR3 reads CASSRQNYGYTF. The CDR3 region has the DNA TGTGCCAGCAGTAGACAGAACTATGGCTACACCTTC.